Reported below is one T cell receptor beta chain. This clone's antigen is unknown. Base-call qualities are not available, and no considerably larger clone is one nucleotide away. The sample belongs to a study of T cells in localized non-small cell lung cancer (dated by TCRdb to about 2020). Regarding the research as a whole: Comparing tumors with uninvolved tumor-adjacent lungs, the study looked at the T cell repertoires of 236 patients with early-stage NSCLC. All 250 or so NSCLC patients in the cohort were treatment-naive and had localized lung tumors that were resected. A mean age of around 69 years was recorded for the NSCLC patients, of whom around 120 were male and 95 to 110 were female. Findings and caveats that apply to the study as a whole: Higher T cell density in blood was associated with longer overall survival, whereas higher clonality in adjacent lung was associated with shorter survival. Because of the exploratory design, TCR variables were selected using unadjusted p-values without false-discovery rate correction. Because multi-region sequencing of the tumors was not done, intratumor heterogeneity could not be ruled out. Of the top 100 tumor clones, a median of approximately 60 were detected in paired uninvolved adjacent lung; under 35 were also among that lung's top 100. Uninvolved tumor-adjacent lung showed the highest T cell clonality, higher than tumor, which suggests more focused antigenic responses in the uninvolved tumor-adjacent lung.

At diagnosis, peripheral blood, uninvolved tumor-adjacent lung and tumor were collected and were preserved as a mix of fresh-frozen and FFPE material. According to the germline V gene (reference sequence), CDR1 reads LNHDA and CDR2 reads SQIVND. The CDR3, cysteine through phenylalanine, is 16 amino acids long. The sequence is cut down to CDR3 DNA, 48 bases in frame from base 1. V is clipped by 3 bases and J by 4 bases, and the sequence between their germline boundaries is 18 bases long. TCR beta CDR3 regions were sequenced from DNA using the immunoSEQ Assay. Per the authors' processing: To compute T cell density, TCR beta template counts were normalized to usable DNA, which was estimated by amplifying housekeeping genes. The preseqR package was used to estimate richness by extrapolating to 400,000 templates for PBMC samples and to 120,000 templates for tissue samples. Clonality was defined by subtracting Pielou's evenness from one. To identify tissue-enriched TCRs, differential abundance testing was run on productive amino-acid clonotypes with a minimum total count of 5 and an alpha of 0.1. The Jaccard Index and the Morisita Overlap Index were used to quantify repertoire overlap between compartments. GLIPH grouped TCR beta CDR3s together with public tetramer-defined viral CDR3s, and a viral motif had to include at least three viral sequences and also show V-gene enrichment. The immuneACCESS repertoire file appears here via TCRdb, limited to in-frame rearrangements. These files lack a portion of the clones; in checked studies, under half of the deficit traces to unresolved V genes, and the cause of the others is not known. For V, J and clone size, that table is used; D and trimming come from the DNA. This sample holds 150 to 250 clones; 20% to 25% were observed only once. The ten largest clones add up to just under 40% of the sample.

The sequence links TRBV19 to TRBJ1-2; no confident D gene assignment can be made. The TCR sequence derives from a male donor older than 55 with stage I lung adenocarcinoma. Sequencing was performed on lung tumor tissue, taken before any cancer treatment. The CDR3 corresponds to CASSILERVPVYGYTF. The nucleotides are TGTGCCAGTAGTATCCTTGAGCGGGTACCCGTCTATGGCTACACCTTC. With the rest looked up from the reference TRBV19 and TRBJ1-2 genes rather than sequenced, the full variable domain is DGGITQSPKYLFRKEGQNVTLSCEQNLNHDAMYWYRQDPGQGLRLIYYSQIVNDFQKGDIAEGYSVSREKKESFPLTVTSAQKNPTAFYLCASSILERVPVYGYTFGSGTRLTVV.